This entry features one TCR beta chain sequence. The antigen is unknown. Amplification used 60 Vbeta primers and 13 Jbeta primers. TCRdb's table, derived via immunoSEQ multiplex PCR, lists solely in-frame clones and lacks some. The table has roughly 140,000 clones, 60% to 80% seen once. The data were taken from a study of cytomegalovirus exposure and HLA in healthy donors. Study results and limitations: Later analysis suggested links between common viral pathogens and several top significant clusters. CMV serostatus was the sole immune exposure information available.

The germline V gene encodes CDR1 SGHDT and CDR2 YYEEEE. This CDR3 region has 14 residues. J was trimmed by 7 bases and V by 4 bases; bases with no gene match: 8. This chain uses TRBV5-6 with TRBJ1-2; 9 nucleotides line up with TRBD1. Material for sequencing was PBMCs. This sequence originates from a woman aged 25-40 years in good health and CMV-seronegative. DNA for the CDR3: TGTGCCAGCAGCATGGACAGGGGCTCTGCTGGCTACACCTTC. As protein: CASSMDRGSAGYTF.